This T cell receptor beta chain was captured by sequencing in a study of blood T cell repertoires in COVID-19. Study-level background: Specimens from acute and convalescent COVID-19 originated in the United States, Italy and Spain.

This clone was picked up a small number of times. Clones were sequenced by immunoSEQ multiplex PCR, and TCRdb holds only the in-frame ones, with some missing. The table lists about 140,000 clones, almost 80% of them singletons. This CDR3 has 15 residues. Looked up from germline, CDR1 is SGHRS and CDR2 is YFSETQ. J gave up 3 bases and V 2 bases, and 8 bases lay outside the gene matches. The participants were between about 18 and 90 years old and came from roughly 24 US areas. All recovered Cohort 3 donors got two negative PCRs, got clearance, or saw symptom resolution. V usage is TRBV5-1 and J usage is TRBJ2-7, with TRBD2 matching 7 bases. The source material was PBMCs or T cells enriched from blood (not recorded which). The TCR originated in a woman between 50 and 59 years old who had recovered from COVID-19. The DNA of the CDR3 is TGCGCCAGCAGCTTTCAAGGGACTACATTCTACGAGCAGTACTTC. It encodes CASSFQGTTFYEQYF. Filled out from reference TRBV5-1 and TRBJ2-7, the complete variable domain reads KAGVTQTPRYLIKTRGQQVTLSCSPISGHRSVSWYQQTPGQGLQFLFEYFSETQRNKGNFPGRFSGRQFSNSRSEMNVSTLELGDSALYLCASSFQGTTFYEQYFGPGTRLTVT.